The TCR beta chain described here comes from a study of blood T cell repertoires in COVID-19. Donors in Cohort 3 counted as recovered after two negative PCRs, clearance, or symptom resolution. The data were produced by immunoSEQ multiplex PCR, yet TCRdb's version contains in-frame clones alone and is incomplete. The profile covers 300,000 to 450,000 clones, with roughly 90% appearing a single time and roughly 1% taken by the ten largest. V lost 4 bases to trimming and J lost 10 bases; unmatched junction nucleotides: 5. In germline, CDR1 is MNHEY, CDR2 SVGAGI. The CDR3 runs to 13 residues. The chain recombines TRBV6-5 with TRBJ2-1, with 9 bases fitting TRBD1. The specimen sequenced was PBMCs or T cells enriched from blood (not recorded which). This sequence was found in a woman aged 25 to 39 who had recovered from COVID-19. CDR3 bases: TGTGCCAGCAGTTGGGGACAGGGTGGCGAGCAGTTCTTC. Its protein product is CASSWGQGGEQFF.